This is a list of T cell receptor beta chains from one sample in a study of T cell responses to AZD1222 COVID-19 vaccine. TCRdb's table, derived via immunoSEQ multiplex PCR, lists solely in-frame clones and lacks some. The sample lists 130,000 to 150,000 clones; 88% were seen once. Here the sequenced sample was peripheral blood, taken 28 days after the second dose of the MenACWY control vaccine. These receptors came from an adult who received the MenACWY meningococcal vaccine as a control. CDR3s include the opening cysteine and the closing phenylalanine or tryptophan. Fields, in order: J gene, D gene, clone size, V gene, CDR3 DNA, CDR3 protein. A D gene is named only where the DNA matches it firmly. Size values are once, few and many counts, or a class for expanded clones, and some rows have none.

>TRBJ1-3|.|.|TRBV11-3
TGTGCCAGCAGCTTAGAGTCGGGGATCTTTTCCACCATATATTTT
CASSLESGIFSTIYF
>TRBJ2-7|.|.|TRBV18
TGTGCCAGCTCATCCCTGGGGGGTTCTTCTTCCTACGAGCAGTACTTC
CASSSLGGSSSYEQYF
>TRBJ1-4|.|once|TRBV5-1
TGCGCCAGCAGCCACCCCGGGGCCCGAGAAAAACTGTTTTTT
CASSHPGAREKLFF
>TRBJ1-6|.|.|TRBV7-8
TGTGCCAGCAGCTCGAATACGGGGTCCAATTCACCCCTCCACTTT
CASSSNTGSNSPLHF
>TRBJ2-3|.|.|TRBV11-3
TGTGCCATCACCCCAAGCGGGAGCACAGATACGCAGTATTTT
CAITPSGSTDTQYF
>TRBJ1-5|TRBD1|.|TRBV5-1
TGCGCCAGCAGCTTACAGGGGGGTAGCAATCAGCCCCAGCATTTT
CASSLQGGSNQPQHF
>TRBJ1-5|.|.|TRBV4-2
TGTGCCAGCAGCCAAGATGGGGGCAATCAGCCCCAGCATTTT
CASSQDGGNQPQHF
>TRBJ1-5|TRBD1|.|TRBV19
TGTGCCACCTCGACAGGGTCTTCAAGTCAGCCCCAGCATTTT
CATSTGSSSQPQHF
>TRBJ1-5|.|.|TRBV28
TGTGCCAGCAGGGGAAGACAGGCAGTCAGCAATCAGCCCCAGCATTTT
CASRGRQAVSNQPQHF
>TRBJ2-7|.|few|TRBV14
TGTGCCAGCAGCCCCCACCCTCTTATCGAGCAGTACTTC
CASSPHPLIEQYF
>TRBJ2-3|.|.|TRBV11-3
TGTGCCTCAGCCGCCGGGACAGATACGCAGTATTTT
CASAAGTDTQYF
>TRBJ1-5|TRBD1|.|TRBV19
TGTGCCAGTAGGGGGGGGACAGGGAACAATCAGCCCCAGCATTTT
CASRGGTGNNQPQHF
>TRBJ1-2|.|few|TRBV28
TGTGCCAGCGGGTCCTATGGCTACACCTTC
CASGSYGYTF
>TRBJ2-7|TRBD2|.|TRBV29-1
TGCAGCGTCGAGGGACTAGCGAGCACCTATACCTACGAGCAGTACTTC
CSVEGLASTYTYEQYF
>TRBJ2-5|TRBD1|few|TRBV5-1
TGCGCCAGCAGCTTGGGGACAGGGTTCTATGAGACCCAGTACTTC
CASSLGTGFYETQYF
>TRBJ2-1|TRBD2|.|TRBV4-2
TGTGCCAGCAGGCAGGGTAGCGGGAGTAATGAGCAGTTCTTC
CASRQGSGSNEQFF
>TRBJ1-3|.|.|TRBV3-1/TRBV3-2
TGTGCCAGCAGCCGTTGGGGAAGGACTGGAAACACCATATATTTT
CASSRWGRTGNTIYF
>TRBJ2-1|.|once|TRBV7-8
TGTGCCAGCAGCTTAGTATGGGGCAGGGTCTTGGATGAGCAGTTCTTC
CASSLVWGRVLDEQFF
>TRBJ1-1|.|.|TRBV6-5
TGTGCCAGCAGGAAGACAGTGAACACTGAAGCTTTCTTT
CASRKTVNTEAFF
>TRBJ1-2|TRBD1|.|TRBV19
TGTGCCAGTAGTGTCACAGGGGACTATGGCTACACCTTC
CASSVTGDYGYTF
>TRBJ2-7|TRBD1|.|TRBV4-3
TGCGCCAGCAGCCAGGTTCCGGGACAGGGCAACCACGAGCAGTACTTC
CASSQVPGQGNHEQYF
>TRBJ1-2|.|.|TRBV10-3
TGTGCCATCAGTTCGAAAGTCCCCTCAGGGGTTAACTATGGCTACACCTTC
CAISSKVPSGVNYGYTF
>TRBJ1-1|.|.|TRBV7-2
TGTGCCAGCAGCCCCGAGGGGGGGAGGACTGAAGCTTTCTTT
CASSPEGGRTEAFF
>TRBJ1-3|.|.|TRBV3-1/TRBV3-2
TGTGCCAGCAGCCCCCAGGGAAACACCATATATTTT
CASSPQGNTIYF
>TRBJ2-3|.|once|TRBV18
TGTGCCAGCTCACAGAGTACTAGCACAGATACGCAGTATTTT
CASSQSTSTDTQYF
>TRBJ1-1|.|once|TRBV3-1/TRBV3-2
TGTGCCAGCAGCTCTTCAGGGAACACTGAAGCTTTCTTT
CASSSSGNTEAFF
>TRBJ2-3|.|.|TRBV7-8
TGTGCCAGCAGCCATCTCCTTGGGGGAAAGGGGGATACGCAGTATTTT
CASSHLLGGKGDTQYF
>TRBJ1-6|TRBD1|.|TRBV7-2
TGTGCCAGCAGCTTAGGACAGGGTTTTGGGTCACCCCTCCACTTT
CASSLGQGFGSPLHF
>TRBJ2-7|.|.|TRBV19
TGTGCCACCTTAGATGCGGGCCGGTACGAGCAGTACTTC
CATLDAGRYEQYF
>TRBJ1-5|.|.|TRBV12-5
TGTGCTAGTGGTCCCGACAGCAATCAGCCCCAGCATTTT
CASGPDSNQPQHF
>TRBJ1-2|.|.|TRBV28
TGTGCCAGCAGTTTATCCAACTATGGCTACACCTTC
CASSLSNYGYTF
>TRBJ1-3|TRBD1|.|TRBV7-9
TGTGCCAGCAGCTTAGTCGTCGACAGGGGGGCTGGAAACACCATATATTTT
CASSLVVDRGAGNTIYF
>TRBJ1-6|TRBD1|.|TRBV7-7
TGTGCTAGCAGCTTAGCGGTTTGGTTTCCAGGGGGCTTTGATAATTCACCCCTCCACTTT
CASSLAVWFPGGFDNSPLHF
>TRBJ1-2|.|once|TRBV6-5
TGTGCCAGCAGTACAAACAACTATGGCTACACCTTC
CASSTNNYGYTF
>TRBJ1-2|.|.|TRBV7-2
TGTGCCAGCAGCCGGGCCCAAGTTAGGGGCTATGGCTACACCTTC
CASSRAQVRGYGYTF
>TRBJ1-2|.|.|TRBV28
TGTGCCAGCAGTTTCGGCAGTAACTATGGCTACACCTTC
CASSFGSNYGYTF
>TRBJ1-5|.|.|TRBV21-1
TGTGCCAGCGGCAAACCCTCCGAAGGGGTTTGGAATCAGCCCCAGCATTTT
CASGKPSEGVWNQPQHF
>TRBJ2-1|.|.|TRBV11-3
TGTGCCAGCAGCTCCAGGGGCATTTTTGGGCAGTTCTTC
CASSSRGIFGQFF
>TRBJ1-1|TRBD1|.|TRBV7-2
TGTGCCAGCAGCTCCGCTAGACAGGGCATAGCTTTCTTT
CASSSARQGIAFF
>TRBJ2-1|TRBD2|.|TRBV9
TGTGCCAGCCAGAGACTAGCGGACAACAATGAGCAGTTCTTC
CASQRLADNNEQFF